There are many counts of the clone carrying this T cell receptor (beta chain). Its specificity is not known. The CDR3 has 16 residues. V lost 5 bases to trimming and J lost 2 bases; unmatched junction nucleotides: 15. Germline CDR1 reads DFQATT; CDR2 reads SNEGSKA (reference sequence). Specified time point: technical triplicate 1. Unsorted libraries used 2 million PBMCs kept at -80 degrees C. Each TCR transcript was tagged with a 10-nucleotide random UMI during 5'RACE. Over 160 million TCR-beta sequences from 15-18 subjects came out of each sequencing run. TCRdb re-analysed the 5' RACE reads in MiXCR, keeping a single row per CDR3 protein. The sample yields about 38,000 distinct CDR3 sequences, around 10% seen once. The sample originates from a study of neurological immune-mediated disorders. Overall study results and limits: The study found the most TCR clonal expansion in HTLV-1-associated myelopathy and the least in multiple sclerosis, below healthy controls.

This sequence was found in a man aged 60 to 69 with HTLV-1-associated myelopathy (HAM/TSP). The chain combines TRBV20-1 with TRBJ2-7, with TRBD2 matching over 7 bases. Material for sequencing was PBMCs. CDR3 amino acids: CSAAPPVERDPYEQYF. In nucleotides, the CDR3 is TGCAGTGCTGCCCCCCCGGTGGAGCGGGACCCCTACGAGCAGTACTTC.